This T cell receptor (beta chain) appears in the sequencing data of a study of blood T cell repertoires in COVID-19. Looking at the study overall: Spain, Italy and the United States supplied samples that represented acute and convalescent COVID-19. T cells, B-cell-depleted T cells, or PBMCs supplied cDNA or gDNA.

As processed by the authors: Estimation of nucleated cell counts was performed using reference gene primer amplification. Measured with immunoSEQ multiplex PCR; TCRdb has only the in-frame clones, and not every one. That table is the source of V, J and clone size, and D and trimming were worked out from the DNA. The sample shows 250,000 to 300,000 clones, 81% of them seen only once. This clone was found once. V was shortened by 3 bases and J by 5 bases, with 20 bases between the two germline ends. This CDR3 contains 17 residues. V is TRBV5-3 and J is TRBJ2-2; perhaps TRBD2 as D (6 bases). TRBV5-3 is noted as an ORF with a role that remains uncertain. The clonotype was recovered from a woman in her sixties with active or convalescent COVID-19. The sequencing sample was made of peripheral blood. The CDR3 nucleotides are TGTGCCAGAAGCTGGACTAATCGGACGAAAGGGACCGGGGAGCTGTTTTTT. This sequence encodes CARSWTNRTKGTGELFF.